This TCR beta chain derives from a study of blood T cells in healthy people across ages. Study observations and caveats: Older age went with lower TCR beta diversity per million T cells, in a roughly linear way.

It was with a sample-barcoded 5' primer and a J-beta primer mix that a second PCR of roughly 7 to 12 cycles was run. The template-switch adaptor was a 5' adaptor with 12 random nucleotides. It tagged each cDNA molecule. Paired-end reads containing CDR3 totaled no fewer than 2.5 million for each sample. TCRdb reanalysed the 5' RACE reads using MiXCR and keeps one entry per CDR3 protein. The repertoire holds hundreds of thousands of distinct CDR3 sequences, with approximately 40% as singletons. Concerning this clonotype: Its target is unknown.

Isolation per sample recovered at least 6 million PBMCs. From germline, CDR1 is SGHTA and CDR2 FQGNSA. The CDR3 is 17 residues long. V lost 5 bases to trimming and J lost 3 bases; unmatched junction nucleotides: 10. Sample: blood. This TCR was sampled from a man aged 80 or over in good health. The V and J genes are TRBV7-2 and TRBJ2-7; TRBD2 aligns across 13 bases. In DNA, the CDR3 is TGTGCCAGCAGCGACGGGACTAGCGGGAATAGGGTCTACGAGCAGTACTTC. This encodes CASSDGTSGNRVYEQYF.